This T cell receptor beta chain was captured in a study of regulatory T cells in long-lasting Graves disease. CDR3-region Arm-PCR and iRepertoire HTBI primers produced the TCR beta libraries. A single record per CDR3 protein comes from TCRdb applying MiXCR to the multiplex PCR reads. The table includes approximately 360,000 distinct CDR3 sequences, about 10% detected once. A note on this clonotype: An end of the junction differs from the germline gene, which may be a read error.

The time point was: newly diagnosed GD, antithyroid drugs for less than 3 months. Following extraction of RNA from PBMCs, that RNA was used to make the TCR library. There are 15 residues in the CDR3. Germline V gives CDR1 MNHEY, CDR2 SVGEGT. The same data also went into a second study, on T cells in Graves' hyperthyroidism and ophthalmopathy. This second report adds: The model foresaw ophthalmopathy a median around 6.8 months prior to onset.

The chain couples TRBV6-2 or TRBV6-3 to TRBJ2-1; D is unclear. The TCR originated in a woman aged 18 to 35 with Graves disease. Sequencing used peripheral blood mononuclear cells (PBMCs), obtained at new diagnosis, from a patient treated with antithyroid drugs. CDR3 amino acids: CASSDSIDLGKEQFF. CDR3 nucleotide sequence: TGTGCCAGCAGTGACTCGATAGACTTGGGAAAGGAGCAGTTCTTC.